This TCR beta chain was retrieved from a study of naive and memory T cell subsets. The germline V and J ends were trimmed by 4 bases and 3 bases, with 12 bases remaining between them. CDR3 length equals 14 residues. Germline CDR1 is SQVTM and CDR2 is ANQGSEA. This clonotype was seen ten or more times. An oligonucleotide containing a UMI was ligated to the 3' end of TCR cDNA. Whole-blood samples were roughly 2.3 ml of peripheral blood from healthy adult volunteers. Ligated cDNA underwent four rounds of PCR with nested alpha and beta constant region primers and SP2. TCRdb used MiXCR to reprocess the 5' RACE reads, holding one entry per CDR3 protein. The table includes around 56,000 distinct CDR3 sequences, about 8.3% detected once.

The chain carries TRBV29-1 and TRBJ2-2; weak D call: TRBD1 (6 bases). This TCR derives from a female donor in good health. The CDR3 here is CSVGRTVDTGELFF. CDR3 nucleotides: TGCAGCGTTGGCCGGACAGTGGACACCGGGGAGCTGTTTTTT.